The 8 T cell receptor beta chains below were found in one sample sequenced in a study of a mutant IDH1 vaccine in newly diagnosed glioma. These receptors have no known antigen. The time point: week 35, safety follow-up. In every dose of vaccine, 300 ug of mutant IDH1 20-mer peptide was given alongside topical imiquimod. Profiled with immunoSEQ multiplex PCR; TCRdb holds only in-frame clones, not every one. The table has 25,000 to 30,000 clones, around 80% seen once; the top ten hold about 7.6%. The input for sequencing was PBMCs, taken from a glioma patient whose treatment included an IDH1 peptide vaccine. These receptors all come from a man aged 50 to 59 with glioma.

This chain connects TRBV7-8 to TRBJ2-7; D ambiguous. The CDR3 loop spans 11 amino acids. Looked up from germline, CDR1 is SGHVS and CDR2 is FQNEAQ. Trimming cost V 3 bases and J 4 bases, with 4 bases left between them. CDR3 bases: TGTGCCAGCAGCTTGACTTACGAGCAGTACTTC. Residues: CASSLTYEQYF.

The chain links TRBV28 to TRBJ2-7, with TRBD2 as a possible D gene (7 bases). V was cut by 10 bases and J by 1 base, with 20 bases left in between. The V gene's germline CDR1 is MDHEN and CDR2 SYDVKM. This CDR3 has 15 residues. This CDR3 is CATGGRGSISYEQYF. The CDR3 DNA reads TGTGCCACTGGGGGGAGGGGGAGTATTTCCTACGAGCAGTACTTC.

The CDR3 loop is CASSDGERALYNEQFF. The CDR3 region has the DNA TGTGCCAGCTCAGACGGGGAGCGGGCCTTGTACAATGAGCAGTTCTTC. The V gene is TRBV18, the J gene TRBJ2-1; tentatively, D is TRBD2 (6 bases). V was trimmed by 5 bases and J by 4 bases, leaving 18 bases between them. The CDR3 totals 16 residues. Germline CDR1 KGHSH, CDR2 LQKENI.

The V and J genes are TRBV5-4 and TRBJ2-7; 7 bases match TRBD1. The length of the CDR3 is 14 residues. Germline CDR1 and CDR2: SGHNT and YYREEE (reference sequence). Trimming removed 2 bases from V and 0 bases from J; junction bases left unmatched: 2. This CDR3 is CASSFGQDSYEQYF. Here the CDR3 DNA reads TGTGCCAGCAGCTTTGGACAGGACTCCTACGAGCAGTACTTC.

The chain joins TRBV29-1 to TRBJ2-1; D is unclear. V was shortened by 4 bases and J by 6 bases, with 13 bases between the two germline ends. CDR1 and CDR2 from the germline V gene are SQVTM and ANQGSEA. This CDR3 has 13 amino acids. For the CDR3, the DNA is TGCAGCGTTGCCCACGGACGTGGCAATGAGCAGTTCTTC. As protein: CSVAHGRGNEQFF.

The J gene is TRBJ2-7, the V gene TRBV2, with TRBD2 as a possible D gene (5 bases). This CDR3 comprises 16 residues. The V end was cut by 3 bases, the J end by 5 bases, with 20 bases between. Germline lookup yields CDR1 SNHLY and CDR2 FYNNEI. The CDR3 loop is CASSEGLLAGIDEQYF. In nucleotides, the CDR3 is TGTGCCAGCAGTGAGGGTCTGCTGGCGGGTATAGACGAGCAGTACTTC.

The chain carries TRBV2 and TRBJ2-5; the D gene could be TRBD1 or TRBD2 (6 bases each). Germline assignment: CDR1 SNHLY and CDR2 FYNNEI. The V and J ends lost 3 bases and 5 bases respectively, with 13 bases between them. The CDR3 is made up of 14 amino acids. The CDR3 DNA sequence: TGTGCCAGCAGTGAGGATGGGGGGCTCGAGACCCAGTACTTC. Its translation is CASSEDGGLETQYF.

The rearrangement links TRBV9 to TRBJ2-1, with TRBD2 identical over 10 bases. V dropped 4 bases and J dropped 5; count of bases not matched to a gene: 12. Germline CDR1 SGDLS, CDR2 YYNGEE. The CDR3 is 17 amino acids. The CDR3 DNA reads TGTGCCAGCAGCCCCGAACCCACTAGCGGGATTGACAATGAGCAGTTCTTC. It is translated as CASSPEPTSGIDNEQFF.